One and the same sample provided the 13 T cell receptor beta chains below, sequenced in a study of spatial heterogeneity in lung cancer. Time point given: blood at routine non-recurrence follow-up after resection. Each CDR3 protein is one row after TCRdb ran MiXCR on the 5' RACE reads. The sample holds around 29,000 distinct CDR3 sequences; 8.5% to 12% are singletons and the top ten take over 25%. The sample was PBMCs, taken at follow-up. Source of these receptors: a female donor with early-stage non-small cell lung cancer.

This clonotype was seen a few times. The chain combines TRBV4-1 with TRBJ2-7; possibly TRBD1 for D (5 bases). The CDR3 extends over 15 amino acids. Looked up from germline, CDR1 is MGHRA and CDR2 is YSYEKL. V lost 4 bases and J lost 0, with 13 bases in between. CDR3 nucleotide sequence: TGCGCCAGCAGCCTCCTCGGTAGGGGCTCCTACGAGCAGTACTTC. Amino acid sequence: CASSLLGRGSYEQYF.

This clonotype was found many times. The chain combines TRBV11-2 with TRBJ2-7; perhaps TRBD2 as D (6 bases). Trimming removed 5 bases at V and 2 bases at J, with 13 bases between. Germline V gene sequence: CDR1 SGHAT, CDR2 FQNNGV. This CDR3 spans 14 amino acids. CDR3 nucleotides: TGTGCCAGCAGCGCCGGACTACCTACCTACGAGCAGTACTTC. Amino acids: CASSAGLPTYEQYF.

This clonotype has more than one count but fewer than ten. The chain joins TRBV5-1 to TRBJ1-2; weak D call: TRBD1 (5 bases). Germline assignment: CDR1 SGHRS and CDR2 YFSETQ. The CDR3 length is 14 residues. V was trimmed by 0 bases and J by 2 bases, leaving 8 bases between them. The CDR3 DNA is TGCGCCAGCAGCTTGGTCGGGACGAACTATGGCTACACCTTC. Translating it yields CASSLVGTNYGYTF.

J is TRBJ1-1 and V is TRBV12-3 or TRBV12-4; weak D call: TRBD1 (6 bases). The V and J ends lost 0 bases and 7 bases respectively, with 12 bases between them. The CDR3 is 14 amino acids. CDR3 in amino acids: CASSLAERTVEAFF. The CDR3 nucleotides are TGTGCCAGCAGTTTAGCCGAACGGACAGTTGAAGCTTTCTTT.

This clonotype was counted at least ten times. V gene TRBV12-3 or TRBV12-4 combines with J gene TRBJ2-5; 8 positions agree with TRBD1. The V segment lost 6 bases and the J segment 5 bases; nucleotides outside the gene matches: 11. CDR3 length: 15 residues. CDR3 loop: CASRPSGGRRETQYF. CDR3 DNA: TGTGCCAGCAGGCCTTCAGGGGGCCGGCGGGAGACCCAGTACTTC.

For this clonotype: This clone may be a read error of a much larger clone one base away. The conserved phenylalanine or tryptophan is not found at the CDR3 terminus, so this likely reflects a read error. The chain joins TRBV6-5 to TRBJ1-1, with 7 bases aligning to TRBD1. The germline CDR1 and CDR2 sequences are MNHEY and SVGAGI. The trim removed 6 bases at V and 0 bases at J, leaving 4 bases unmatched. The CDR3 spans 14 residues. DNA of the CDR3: TGTGCCAGCAGAACGACAGGGTTGAACACTGAAGCTTTCCTT. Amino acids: CASRTTGLNTEAFL.

DNA of the CDR3: TGTGCCAGCAGTTTATCCGCAGGGGCTAACTATGGCTACACCTTC. As protein: CASSLSAGANYGYTF. This chain uses TRBV27 with TRBJ1-2, with a possible D match to TRBD1 (6 bases). Trimming took off 0 bases at V and 0 bases at J, with 8 bases between the two ends. This CDR3 is built from 15 residues. Looked up from germline, CDR1 is MNHEY and CDR2 is SMNVEV (reference sequence).

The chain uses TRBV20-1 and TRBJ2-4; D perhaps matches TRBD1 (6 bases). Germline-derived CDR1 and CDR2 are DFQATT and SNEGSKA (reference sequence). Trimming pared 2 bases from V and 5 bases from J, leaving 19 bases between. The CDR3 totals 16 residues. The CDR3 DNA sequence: TGCAGTGCTAGAACCCGCCGTGCCAGGGGAGAAAACATTCAGTACTTC. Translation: CSARTRRARGENIQYF.

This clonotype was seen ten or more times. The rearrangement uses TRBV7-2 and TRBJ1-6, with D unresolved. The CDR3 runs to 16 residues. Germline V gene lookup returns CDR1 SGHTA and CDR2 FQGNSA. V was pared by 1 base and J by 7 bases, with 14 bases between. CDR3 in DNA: TGTGCCAGCAGCTTAGTTTCAGGAGTACGGAATTCACCCCTCCACTTT. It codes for CASSLVSGVRNSPLHF. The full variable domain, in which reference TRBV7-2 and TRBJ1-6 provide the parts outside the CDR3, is GAGVSQSPSNKVTEKGKDVELRCDPISGHTALYWYRQSLGQGLEFLIYFQGNSAPDKSGLPSDRFSAERTGGSVSTLTIQRTQQEDSAVYLCASSLVSGVRNSPLHFGNGTRLTVT.

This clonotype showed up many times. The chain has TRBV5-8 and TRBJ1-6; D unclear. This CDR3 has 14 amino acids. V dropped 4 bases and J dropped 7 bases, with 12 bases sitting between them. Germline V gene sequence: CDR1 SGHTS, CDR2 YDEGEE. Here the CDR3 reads CASSLRTENSPLHF. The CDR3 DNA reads TGTGCCAGCAGCCTACGGACTGAAAATTCACCCCTCCACTTT.

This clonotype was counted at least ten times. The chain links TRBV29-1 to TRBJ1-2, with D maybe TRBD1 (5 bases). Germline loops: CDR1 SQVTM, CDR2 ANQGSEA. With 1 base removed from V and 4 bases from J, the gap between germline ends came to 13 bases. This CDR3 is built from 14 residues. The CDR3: CSVEGDPMGYGYTF. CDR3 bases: TGCAGCGTTGAAGGGGACCCCATGGGCTATGGCTACACCTTC.

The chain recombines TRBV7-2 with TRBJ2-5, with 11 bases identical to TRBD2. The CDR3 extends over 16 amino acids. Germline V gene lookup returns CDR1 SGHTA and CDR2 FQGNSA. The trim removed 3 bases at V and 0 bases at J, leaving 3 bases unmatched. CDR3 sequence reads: CASSFTSGGYQETQYF. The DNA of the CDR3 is TGTGCCAGCAGCTTTACTAGCGGGGGCTACCAAGAGACCCAGTACTTC.

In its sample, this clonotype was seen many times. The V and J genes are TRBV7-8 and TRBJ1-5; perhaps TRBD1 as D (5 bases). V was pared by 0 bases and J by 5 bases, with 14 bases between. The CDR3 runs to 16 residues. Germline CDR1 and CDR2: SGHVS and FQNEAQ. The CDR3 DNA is TGTGCCAGCAGCTTAGCGTACCCCCTGGGGGATCAGCCCCAGCATTTT. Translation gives CASSLAYPLGDQPQHF.